This T cell receptor (beta chain) was obtained from a study of T cells expressing NK-cell markers. Study findings and constraints: One observes that, in a handful of donors, these clonotypes were also the leading ones within the CD3+CD56-NKG2C+ fraction. About 6 donors had dominant NKG2C+ clonotypes that comprised about 1.0-8% of their CD8+ T cells.

From the 5' RACE reads, TCRdb lists one entry per CDR3 protein and no DNA. The sample has 500,000 to 600,000 distinct CDR3 sequences. As for this clonotype: Its matching antigen is unknown.

CDR1 and CDR2 (germline): SGHAT, FQDESV (reference sequence). CDR3 length: 18 amino acids. The sequenced sample was blood T cells: a sorted CD56 or NKG2C T cell subset, CD4+ or CD8+ T cells, or bulk PBMC T cells (not recorded which). This sequence was found in a man aged 18-30 years in good health. The chain uses TRBV11-1 and TRBJ2-1; TCRdb selects TRBD2, and the lack of DNA leaves this call unchecked. Here the CDR3 reads CASSLVGTSGRAFGEQFF.